The next 7 T cell receptor beta chains were all read from a single sample in a study of blood T cell repertoires in COVID-19 (dated by TCRdb to the early 2020s). The library came from the immunoSEQ multiplex PCR assay. Held by TCRdb, this immuneACCESS table contains in-frame sequences only and omits some clones. Under half of the omission traces to an unresolved V gene where checked; the cause of the rest is unknown. The sample yields 150,000 or so clones; roughly 80% were counted once. Roughly 29% of the sample rests with the top ten. Sample: peripheral blood. The receptors shown here come from a woman between 55 and 75 years old with acute or convalescent COVID-19.

The chain has TRBV3-1 (or the pseudogene TRBV3-2) and TRBJ2-5, with D maybe TRBD2 (6 bases). This CDR3 is 15 amino acids long. Looked up from germline, CDR1 is LGHDT and CDR2 is YNNKEL (reference sequence). Deletions cut 2 bases from V and 9 bases from J, with 19 bases between. The CDR3 bases are TGTGCCAGCAGCCAAAACCGGGACTTCGGTTCCCCCCAGTACTTC. It translates to CASSQNRDFGSPQYF.

The V gene is TRBV10-1, the J gene TRBJ1-1, with 7 bases lining up with TRBD1. V lost 8 bases, J lost 1 base, and 4 bases stayed unmatched. The CDR3 runs to 13 residues. The V gene's germline CDR1 is WNHNN and CDR2 SYGVQD (reference sequence). The DNA of the CDR3 is TGCGCCAGCCAGGGACAGACGAACACTGAAGCTTTCTTT. It codes for CASQGQTNTEAFF.

The V and J genes are TRBV27 and TRBJ1-5; 9 nucleotides agree with TRBD1. Germline lookup yields CDR1 MNHEY and CDR2 SMNVEV (reference sequence). The CDR3 covers 15 residues. V gave up 8 bases and J gave up 6 bases; unmatched junction bases: 11. The CDR3 sequence is CASGPGQGNFQPQHF. The CDR3 DNA reads TGTGCCAGCGGCCCGGGACAGGGAAATTTTCAGCCCCAGCATTTT.

The chain has TRBV6-1 and TRBJ1-2, with a possible D match to TRBD1 (5 bases). Germline V CDR1 and CDR2: MNHNS, SASEGT. V was cut by 1 base and J by 9 bases, with 18 bases left in between. The CDR3 consists of 15 residues. CDR3 in amino acids: CASSEGPRVGGSYTF. The CDR3 DNA reads as TGTGCCAGCAGTGAAGGGCCCCGGGTCGGGGGTAGCTACACCTTC.

In this sample, this clone turned up a few times. The chain combines TRBV9 with TRBJ1-3; D is uncertain. CDR1 SGDLS and CDR2 YYNGEE come from the germline V gene. Deletions cut 0 bases from V and 2 bases from J, with 6 bases between. This CDR3 has 14 residues. The CDR3 nucleotides read TGTGCCAGCAGCGTAGGCGGGGCTGGAAACACCATATATTTT. Translation: CASSVGGAGNTIYF. Filled out from reference TRBV9 and TRBJ1-3, the complete variable domain reads DSGVTQTPKHLITATGQRVTLRCSPRSGDLSVYWYQQSLDQGLQFLIQYYNGEERAKGNILERFSAQQFPDLHSELNLSSLELGDSALYFCASSVGGAGNTIYFGEGSWLTVV.

This clone is a singleton in its sample. The chain recombines TRBV5-1 with TRBJ2-5; TRBD2 matches 16 bases. The CDR3 length is 16 residues. The V gene's germline CDR1 is SGHRS and CDR2 YFSETQ. Unmatched junction bases numbered 6, after V lost 4 bases and J lost 6 bases. CDR3 region: CASSPGTSGGAQTQYF. CDR3 bases: TGCGCCAGCAGCCCCGGGACTAGCGGGGGGGCCCAGACCCAGTACTTC.

CDR3 DNA: TGTGCCAGCAGCGAACGGTCACAGGGGATTAGCACTGAAGCTTTCTTT. It is translated as CASSERSQGISTEAFF. The chain carries TRBV7-9 and TRBJ1-1, with 7 bases identical to TRBD1. The CDR3 loop spans 16 amino acids. CDR1 and CDR2 (germline): SEHNR, FQNEAQ (reference sequence). The V segment lost 5 bases and the J segment 4 bases; nucleotides outside the gene matches: 13.